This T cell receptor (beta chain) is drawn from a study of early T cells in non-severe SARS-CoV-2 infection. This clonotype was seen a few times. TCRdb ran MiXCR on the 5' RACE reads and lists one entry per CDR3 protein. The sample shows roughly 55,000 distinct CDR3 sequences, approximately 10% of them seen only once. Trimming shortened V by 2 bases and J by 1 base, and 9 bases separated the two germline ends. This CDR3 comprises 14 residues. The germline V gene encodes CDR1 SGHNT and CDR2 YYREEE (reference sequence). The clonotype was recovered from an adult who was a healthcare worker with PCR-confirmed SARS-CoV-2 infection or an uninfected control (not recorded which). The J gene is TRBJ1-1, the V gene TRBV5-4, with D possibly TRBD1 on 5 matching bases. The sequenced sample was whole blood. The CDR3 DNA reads TGTGCCAGCAGCTTTAGGGGACCGAACACTGAAGCTTTCTTT. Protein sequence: CASSFRGPNTEAFF.